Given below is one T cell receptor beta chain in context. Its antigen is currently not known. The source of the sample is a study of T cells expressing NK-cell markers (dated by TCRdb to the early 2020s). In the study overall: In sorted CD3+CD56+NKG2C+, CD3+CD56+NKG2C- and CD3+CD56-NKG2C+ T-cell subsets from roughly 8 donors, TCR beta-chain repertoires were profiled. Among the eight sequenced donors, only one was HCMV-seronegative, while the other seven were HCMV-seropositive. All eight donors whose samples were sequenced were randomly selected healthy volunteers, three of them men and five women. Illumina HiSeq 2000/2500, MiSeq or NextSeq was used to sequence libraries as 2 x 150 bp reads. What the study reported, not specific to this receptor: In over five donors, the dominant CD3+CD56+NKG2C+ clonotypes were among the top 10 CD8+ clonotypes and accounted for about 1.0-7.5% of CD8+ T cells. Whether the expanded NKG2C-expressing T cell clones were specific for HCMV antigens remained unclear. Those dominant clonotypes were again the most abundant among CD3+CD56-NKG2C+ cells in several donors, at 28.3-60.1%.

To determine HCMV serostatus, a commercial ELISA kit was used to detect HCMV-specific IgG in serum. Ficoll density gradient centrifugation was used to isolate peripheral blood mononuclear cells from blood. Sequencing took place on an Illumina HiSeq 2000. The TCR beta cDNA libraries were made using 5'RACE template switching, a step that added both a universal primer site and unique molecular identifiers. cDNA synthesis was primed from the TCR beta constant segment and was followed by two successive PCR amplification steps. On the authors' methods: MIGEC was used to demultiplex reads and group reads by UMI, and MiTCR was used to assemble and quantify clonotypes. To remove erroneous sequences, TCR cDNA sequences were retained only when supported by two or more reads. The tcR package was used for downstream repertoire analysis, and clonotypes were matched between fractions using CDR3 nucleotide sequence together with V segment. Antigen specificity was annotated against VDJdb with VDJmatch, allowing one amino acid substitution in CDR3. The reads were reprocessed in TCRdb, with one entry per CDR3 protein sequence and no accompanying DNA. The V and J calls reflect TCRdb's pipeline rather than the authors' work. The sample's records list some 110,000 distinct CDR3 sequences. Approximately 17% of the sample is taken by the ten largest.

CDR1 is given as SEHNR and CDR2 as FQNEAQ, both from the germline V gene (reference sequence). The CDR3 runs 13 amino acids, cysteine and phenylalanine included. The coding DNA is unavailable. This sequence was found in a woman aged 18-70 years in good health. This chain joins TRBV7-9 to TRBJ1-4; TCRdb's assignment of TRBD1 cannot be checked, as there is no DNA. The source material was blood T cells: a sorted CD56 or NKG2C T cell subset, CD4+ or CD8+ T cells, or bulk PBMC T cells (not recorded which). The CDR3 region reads CASTLPSSEKLFF.